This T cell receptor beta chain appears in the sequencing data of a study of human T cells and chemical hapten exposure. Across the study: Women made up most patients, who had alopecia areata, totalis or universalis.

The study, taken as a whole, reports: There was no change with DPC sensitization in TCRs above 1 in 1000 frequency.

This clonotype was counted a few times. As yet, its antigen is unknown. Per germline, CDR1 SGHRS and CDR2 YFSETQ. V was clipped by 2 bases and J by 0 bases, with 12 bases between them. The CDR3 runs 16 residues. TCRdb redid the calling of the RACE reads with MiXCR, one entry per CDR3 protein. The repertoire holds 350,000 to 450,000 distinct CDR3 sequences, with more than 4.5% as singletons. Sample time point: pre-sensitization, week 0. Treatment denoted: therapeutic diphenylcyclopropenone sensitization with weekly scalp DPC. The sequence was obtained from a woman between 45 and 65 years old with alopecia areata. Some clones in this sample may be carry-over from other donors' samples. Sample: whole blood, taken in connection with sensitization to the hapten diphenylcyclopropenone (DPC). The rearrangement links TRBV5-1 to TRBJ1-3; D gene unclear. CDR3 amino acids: CASSFEPPSSGNTIYF. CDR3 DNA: TGCGCCAGCAGCTTCGAACCCCCGAGCTCTGGAAACACCATATATTTT.